The 5 T cell receptor beta chains in this list originate from one sample, sequenced in a study of identical twins. TCRdb fed the 5' RACE reads into MiXCR, producing one record per CDR3 protein. The sample contains fewer than 250,000 distinct CDR3 sequences, approximately 7% of which appear only once. These data are also associated with another study on yellow fever vaccine responses in identical twins.

The sequenced sample was memory (CD45RO+) T cells sorted from blood. Source of these receptors: a woman under 30 in good health.

The CDR3 DNA reads TGTGCCAGCAGCTTTGGACAGCTGGAAGCTTTCTTT. This translates into CASSFGQLEAFF. This chain joins TRBV5-4 and TRBJ1-1, with a possible D match to TRBD1 (6 bases). Germline assignment: CDR1 SGHNT and CDR2 YYREEE (reference sequence). The CDR3 contains 12 residues. Trimming took off 2 bases at V and 8 bases at J, with 10 bases between the two ends.

This clonotype has only a few counts. The chain is built from TRBV7-2 and TRBJ2-1, with D possibly being TRBD1 or TRBD2 (5 bases each). This CDR3 region has 16 residues. CDR1 and CDR2 from the germline V gene are SGHTA and FQGNSA. With 5 bases removed from V and 0 bases from J, the gap between germline ends came to 14 bases. The CDR3 region is CASSQLGPSSYNEQFF. CDR3 DNA: TGTGCCAGCAGCCAATTGGGACCCAGCTCCTACAATGAGCAGTTCTTC.

This clonotype turned up a few times. This chain joins TRBV15 and TRBJ2-7; 7 positions match TRBD2. Germline V CDR1 and CDR2: LNHNV, YYDKDF (reference sequence). The CDR3 runs 17 residues. V lost 0 bases and J lost 0; bases outside the gene matches: 8. CDR3 protein: CATSRDSPLAVSYEQYF. CDR3 coding DNA: TGTGCCACCAGCAGAGATTCCCCCCTAGCGGTCTCCTACGAGCAGTACTTC. Filled out from reference TRBV15 and TRBJ2-7, the complete variable domain reads DAMVIQNPRYQVTQFGKPVTLSCSQTLNHNVMYWYQQKSSQAPKLLFHYYDKDFNNEADTPDNFQSRRPNTSFCFLDIRSPGLGDTAMYLCATSRDSPLAVSYEQYFGPGTRLTVT.

At least ten counts were recorded for this clonotype. This chain joins TRBV29-1 and TRBJ2-1; TRBD2 is a possible D gene (6 bases). The CDR3 loop spans 9 amino acids. Trimming left V 7 bases short and J 12 bases short, with 10 bases between. Per germline, CDR1 SQVTM and CDR2 ANQGSEA. Here the CDR3 reads CSAEGGQFF. CDR3 DNA sequence: TGCAGCGCCGAGGGAGGGCAGTTCTTC.

This clonotype was seen many times. The chain uses TRBV20-1 and TRBJ2-7; the D call may be TRBD1 or TRBD2 (5 bases each). CDR1 and CDR2 (germline): DFQATT, SNEGSKA (reference sequence). CDR3 length: 11 amino acids. V lost 7 bases to trimming and J lost 6 bases, with 13 bases between them. CDR3 sequence (DNA): TGCAGTGTTGGACCGGGACGCGAGCAGTACGTC. Its translation is CSVGPGREQYV.